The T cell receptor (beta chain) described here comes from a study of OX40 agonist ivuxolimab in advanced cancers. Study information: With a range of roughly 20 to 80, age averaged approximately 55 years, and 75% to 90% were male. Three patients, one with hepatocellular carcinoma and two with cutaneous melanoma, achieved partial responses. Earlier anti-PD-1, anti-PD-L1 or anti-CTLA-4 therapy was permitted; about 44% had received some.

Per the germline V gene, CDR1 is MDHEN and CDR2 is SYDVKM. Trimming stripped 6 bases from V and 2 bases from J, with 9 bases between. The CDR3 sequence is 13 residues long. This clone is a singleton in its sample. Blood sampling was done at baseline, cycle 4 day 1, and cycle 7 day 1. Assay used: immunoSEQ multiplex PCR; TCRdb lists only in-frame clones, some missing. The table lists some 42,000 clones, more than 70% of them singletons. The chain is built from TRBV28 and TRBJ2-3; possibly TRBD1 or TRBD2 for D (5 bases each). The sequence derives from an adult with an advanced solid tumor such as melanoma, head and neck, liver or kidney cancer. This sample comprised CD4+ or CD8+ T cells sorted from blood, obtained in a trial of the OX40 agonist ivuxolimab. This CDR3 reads CASSAGATDTQYF. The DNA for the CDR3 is TGTGCCAGCAGCGCCGGGGCCACAGATACGCAGTATTTT.